The source of this T cell receptor beta chain is a study of shared clonotypes between healthy human individuals. Whole-study findings and limits: Collection of samples was limited to blood; tissue repertoires likely differ.

To note about this clone: What it binds is not known.

Some clones are missing from TCRdb's copy, which holds only in-frame ones; the method was immunoSEQ multiplex PCR. The repertoire holds 1.5 million to 2.5 million clones, with approximately 94% as singletons. The ends lost 1 base at V and 8 bases at J; junction bases unmatched: 7. The CDR3 contains 14 residues. Germline CDR1 SGHVS, CDR2 FNYEAQ. CD45RO-negative cells were positively selected for CCR7, leaving out terminally differentiated effector memory CD45RA+ cells. This chain connects TRBV7-6 to TRBJ1-2, with 7 positions matching TRBD1. The clonotype comes from a man aged 18 to 30 in good health. The source material was naive CD8+ T cells sorted from blood. This CDR3 reads CASSLVKGADGYTF. CDR3 in DNA: TGTGCCAGCAGCTTAGTAAAGGGGGCGGACGGCTACACCTTC.